This TCR beta chain was documented in a study of T cells in Graves' hyperthyroidism and ophthalmopathy (dated by TCRdb to about 2019). Concerning the study at large: TCR V-J signatures able to tell the groups apart were searched for in a discovery cohort of 90 to 100 patients, of whom under 45 had Graves' ophthalmopathy and some 60 had stable Graves' hyperthyroidism. An independent validation cohort of some 18 hyperthyroidism patients and about 15 patients who later progressed to ophthalmopathy tested prospective prediction of ophthalmopathy. The 95 to 100 discovery patients were randomly divided into training and test sets at a 7:3 ratio. In addition, the study compared T-cell repertoires in thyroid tissue and in blood from over 5 Graves' hyperthyroidism patients. After blood sampling, hyperthyroidism patients were treated with methimazole at a starting dose of 30 mg daily, and ophthalmopathy patients were treated with high-dose intravenous methylprednisolone. According to the paper, TCR Vbeta CDR3 sequencing was carried out on 135 peripheral blood samples, which came from fewer than 50 ophthalmopathy, around 75 hyperthyroidism and roughly 17 progressor patients.

What the work shows at the level of the full study, not this receptor alone: Most expanded thyroid clonotypes (frequency above 0.001) were also detected in blood, suggesting blood repertoires may reflect thyroid immune responses. Ophthalmopathy was separated from stable hyperthyroidism by a 13 V-J signature model, with approximately 86% sensitivity and approximately 81% specificity obtained in cross-validation and 80%/75% obtained in testing. In validation, the model predicted progression to ophthalmopathy a median of roughly 6.1 months before onset, with approximately 70% sensitivity and 72.22% specificity. No statistical method was used to set the sample size in advance, and investigators knew the group allocation.

The TCR beta CDR3 regions were amplified from the RNA transcripts. A first-round RT-PCR of the TCR CDR3 used the HTBI primer set with the Qiagen OneStep RT-PCR kit. Libraries were constructed in a second round of multiplex PCR, after which size selection and purification were carried out. Libraries were sequenced paired-end with 100 bp reads on an Illumina HiSeq2000. In the original analysis: Raw data were processed with SOAPnuke, discarding reads with adapters, uncalled bases, mean Phred below 15, or no exact constant-primer or identifier match. COPE v1.2.5 was used to merge high-quality paired reads, and clonotypes were defined as unique nucleotide sequences. Clonotypes were aligned to IMGT TRBV, TRBD and TRBJ reference segments using MiTCR v1.1. The analysis was restricted to V-J combinations with a frequency above 0.0001, which together covered 99% to 99.2% of the repertoires. The TCS score was defined as the ratio of F50 (clonal expansion) to E x V (chaos), calculated using BLOSUM62-based TCRdist between CDR3 peptides within each V-J. Welch's t-statistics and random forest reduced fewer than 550 V-J features to about 13, which were used in a naive Bayes classifier (R e1071). The Morisita-Horn index was used to measure how similar the thyroid and blood repertoires were. The public reads were run again by TCRdb, first through fastp at Q25 and then through MiXCR, and only productive beta chains were kept. Rows are combined by CDR3 protein, so each entry shows the most common genes and DNA. In this record, the V and J calls reflect TCRdb's handling and not the investigators' own analysis. Within this sample are about 640,000 distinct CDR3 sequences, with about 45% of them counted one time only. More than 7% of the sample rests with the top ten.

Exclusion was applied to patients with uncontrolled infections, other autoimmune diseases, pregnancy or lactation. Diagnoses were based on clinical symptoms, serum thyroxine and TRAb, thyroid ultrasound and orbital computed tomography. Total RNA was extracted with Trizol reagent, and quality was checked on an Agilent 2100 Bioanalyzer. This clonotype was recorded a few times. It lacks a known antigen. No base quality information exists; no much larger clone differs at one position. The specimen was peripheral blood or thyroid tissue (not recorded which). This receptor was identified in an adult man with Graves' disease, either hyperthyroidism or ophthalmopathy (not recorded which).

In nucleotide form, the sequence is TGCAGTGCTAGTAACAGGGCGAACACTGAAGCTTTCTTT. Protein translation: CSASNRANTEAFF. The chain was built from TRBV20-1 and TRBJ1-1; TRBD1 might be the D gene, on 6 matching bases. The germline V gene (reference sequence) sets CDR1 to DFQATT and CDR2 to SNEGSKA. The CDR3 sequence holds 13 residues, the cysteine and phenylalanine included. Just CDR3 DNA is preserved here, 39 bases in frame from base 1. The V end loses 3 bases and the J end loses 1 base, and a stretch of 9 bases separates them.